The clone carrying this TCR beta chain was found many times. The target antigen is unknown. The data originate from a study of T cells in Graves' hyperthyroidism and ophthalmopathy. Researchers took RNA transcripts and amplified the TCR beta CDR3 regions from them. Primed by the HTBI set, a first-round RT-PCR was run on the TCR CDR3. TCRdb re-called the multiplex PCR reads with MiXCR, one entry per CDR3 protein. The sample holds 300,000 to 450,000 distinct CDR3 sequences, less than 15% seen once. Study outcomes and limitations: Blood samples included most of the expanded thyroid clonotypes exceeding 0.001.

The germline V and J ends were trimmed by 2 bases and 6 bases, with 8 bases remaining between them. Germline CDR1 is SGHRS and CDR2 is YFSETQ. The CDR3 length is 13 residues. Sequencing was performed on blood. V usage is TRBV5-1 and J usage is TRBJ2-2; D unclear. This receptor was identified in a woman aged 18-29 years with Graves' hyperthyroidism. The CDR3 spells CASSLIRAGELFF. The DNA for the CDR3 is TGCGCCAGCAGCTTAATAAGAGCCGGGGAGCTGTTTTTT.